The present T cell receptor (beta chain) was sequenced within a study of T cell responses to AZD1222 COVID-19 vaccine (dated by TCRdb to the early 2020s). Some background on the complete study: A total of over 230 trial participants underwent TCR sequencing, of whom some 210 received two doses of AZD1222 and about 26 received two doses of the MenACWY control vaccine. Enrollment into the trials was organized by age into subgroups of 18-55, 56-69 and 70-plus years, and those subgroups contained 148, 28 and 57 TCR-sequenced participants, respectively. General findings and caveats noted by the study authors: After two AZD1222 doses, both the breadth and the depth of spike-specific TCRs were significantly higher than at day 0 and than in MenACWY recipients. The 56-69-year group was small, and its depth increase did not reach significance, likely because of low power. Reportedly, almost half of the unique spike-specific TCRs recognized epitopes lying outside the regions that are mutated in the B.1.351 and B.1.1.7 variants. Conclusions about previously exposed vaccinees were limited because only a handful of AZD1222 recipients were SARS-CoV-2 seropositive at baseline. Participants were mostly white British and included more females than males, and it was suggested by the authors that clonal diversity may have been underestimated. The whole spike protein was spanned by vaccine-associated CD4 TCRs, and dominant responses were seen in regions 160-218 and 743-854. Because no day 14 peak-response samples were available, repertoires were characterized only after the peak T cell response.

About this clone: Which antigen it targets is not known. Nothing much larger sits one base from this clone, and base qualities are not available.

Between the V and J ends, shortened by 4 bases and 7 bases respectively, the junction contains 11 bases. Including the terminal cysteine and phenylalanine, the CDR3 comprises 13 residues. The only DNA kept is the CDR3, 39 bases in frame from the first base. Per the germline V gene, KGHDR is the CDR1 and SFDVKD is the CDR2. The CDR3 regions of human TCRbeta chains were analyzed by immunosequencing. On the study's bioinformatics: Repertoire TCRs were checked for matches against a reference library of SARS-CoV-2-specific TCRs that had been generated using the MIRA antigen-specificity platform. Breadth meant the fraction of unique TCRs that were SARS-CoV-2-associated, whereas depth meant the fraction of total T cells that were SARS-CoV-2-associated. Using the MIRA data, each spike-specific TCR was mapped to the spike region that the TCR reacts to and placed in a CD4 or CD8 class. Log10-transformed breadth and depth values were compared by one-way ANOVA with Sidak's multiple comparisons tests. Drawn from immuneACCESS, this table holds only the in-frame rearrangements with V and J called that TCRdb kept. Clones are partly lost; checked studies trace under half to an unresolved V gene and leave the rest unexplained. For V, J and clone size, that table is used; D and trimming come from the DNA. Here the sample has 85,000 to 90,000 clones; approximately 89% occur a single time. Jointly, the top ten make up 5.3% of the sample.

Taken with the paper, the label for time point translates to: about 28 days (+/-7) after the second vaccine dose. AZD1222 recipients given second doses at about 4 weeks or at about 12 weeks were pooled, since spike-specific TCR depth and breadth were not found to differ between the two schedules. Samples from vaccinated people were obtained from the UK trials COV001 and COV002, which included a single-blind randomized controlled phase 2/3 trial of AZD1222 (ChAdOx1 nCoV-19) in healthy adults. For TCRbeta chain sequencing, PBMC samples from trial participants were taken at day 0 and at day 28 after the second dose.

The rearrangement combines TRBV24-1 with TRBJ2-3, with no reliable assignment of the D segment. The clonotype originates from an adult who received the AZD1222 COVID-19 vaccine. Sequencing was performed on peripheral blood, taken 28 days after the second AZD1222 dose. The sequenced DNA: TGTGCCACCAGTGACCCCTTAGGGCATACGCAGTATTTT. Its translation reads: CATSDPLGHTQYF.